These 23 T cell receptor beta chains came from one sample sequenced in a study of regulatory T cells in long-lasting Graves disease. For TCR beta, libraries came from iRepertoire HTBI primers and Arm-PCR of CDR3 regions. A single record per CDR3 protein comes from TCRdb applying MiXCR to the multiplex PCR reads. The sample has around 460,000 distinct CDR3 sequences, around 15% seen once. The time point here: newly diagnosed GD, antithyroid drugs for less than 3 months. Extracted PBMC RNA gave rise to the TCR library. These data were also reused for a study on T cells in Graves' hyperthyroidism and ophthalmopathy.

Specimen: peripheral blood mononuclear cells (PBMCs), collected at new diagnosis, from a patient treated with antithyroid drugs. These receptors came from a woman between 45 and 65 years old with Graves disease.

The chain employs TRBV7-9 and TRBJ1-2; D is perhaps TRBD1 (6 bases). The CDR3 contains 14 residues. Deletions cut 9 bases from V and 3 bases from J, with 17 bases between. From germline, CDR1 is SEHNR and CDR2 FQNEAQ (reference sequence). This CDR3 reads CASTPPQGDYGYTF. The CDR3 nucleotides read TGTGCCAGTACCCCTCCACAGGGTGACTATGGCTACACCTTC.

In regard to this clonotype: A read error may explain this, as a much larger clone is one base away. This chain links TRBV9 with TRBJ2-1; maybe TRBD1 (6 bases). The length of the CDR3 is 17 residues. The germline CDR1 and CDR2 sequences are SGDLS and YYNGEE. CDR3 DNA sequence: TGTGCCAGCAGCCCCCGCCGTGGGACAACAGGACACAATGGGCAGTTCTTC. Protein: CASSPRRGTTGHNGQFF.

This clonotype occurred a few times. V usage is TRBV6-2 or TRBV6-3 and J usage is TRBJ2-7; 7 nucleotides match TRBD2. CDR3 length: 16 residues. Unmatched junction bases numbered 5, after V lost 0 bases and J lost 0 bases. Germline CDR1 MNHEY, CDR2 SVGEGT. The CDR3 DNA sequence: TGTGCCAGCAGTTACTCGGGGACTACCAGCTCCTACGAGCAGTACTTC. Amino acids: CASSYSGTTSSYEQYF.

This clonotype has more than one count but fewer than ten. The chain links TRBV5-1 to TRBJ2-5; weak D call: TRBD2 (5 bases). The germline V gene encodes CDR1 SGHRS and CDR2 YFSETQ. There are 14 residues in the CDR3. V lost 0 bases and J 5 bases, leaving 11 bases between the germline ends. CDR3 in amino acids: CASSLEDLGETQYF. The CDR3 nucleotides read TGCGCCAGCAGCTTGGAGGACTTAGGGGAGACCCAGTACTTC. The whole variable domain, filled in from reference TRBV5-1 and TRBJ2-5, reads KAGVTQTPRYLIKTRGQQVTLSCSPISGHRSVSWYQQTPGQGLQFLFEYFSETQRNKGNFPGRFSGRQFSNSRSEMNVSTLELGDSALYLCASSLEDLGETQYFGPGTRLLVL.

Of note for this clonotype: It may be a read error: a sequence one base away is much more abundant. V and J are TRBV5-5 and TRBJ1-1, with D tentatively TRBD1 (5 bases). V was shortened by 2 bases and J by 4 bases, with 15 bases between the two germline ends. The CDR3 totals 15 residues. CDR1 and CDR2 from the germline V gene are SGHKS and YYEKEE (reference sequence). The DNA for the CDR3 is TGTGCCAGCAGCTTTAGGGCGGCAGGGTTCACTGAAGCTTTCTTT. This encodes CASSFRAAGFTEAFF.

V gene TRBV7-7 combines with J gene TRBJ2-3, with D possibly matching TRBD1 (5 bases). The CDR3 totals 15 residues. V was trimmed by 7 bases and J by 0 bases, leaving 14 bases between them. Germline V gene sequence: CDR1 SSHAT, CDR2 FNYEAQ (reference sequence). CDR3 DNA sequence: TGTGCCAGCAACCTACAGGCGACTAGCACAGATACGCAGTATTTT. Translated, it gives CASNLQATSTDTQYF.

The sample holds many counts of this clonotype. This chain uses TRBV3-1 with TRBJ2-2, with 9 nucleotides matching TRBD1. With 4 bases clipped from V and 3 bases from J, the junction kept 6 bases outside the gene matches. This CDR3 spans 16 amino acids. Germline loops: CDR1 LGHDT, CDR2 YNNKEL (reference sequence). The CDR3 DNA is TGTGCCAGCAGCCGCTGGACAGGGGACGACACCGGGGAGCTGTTTTTT. It yields the protein CASSRWTGDDTGELFF. The whole variable domain, remainder taken from reference TRBV3-1 and TRBJ2-2, is DTAVSQTPKYLVTQMGNDKSIKCEQNLGHDTMYWYKQDSKKFLKIMFSYNNKELIINETVPNRFSPKSPDKAHLNLHINSLELGDSAVYFCASSRWTGDDTGELFFGEGSRLTVL.

This clonotype was observed at least ten times. The V gene is TRBV7-9, the J gene TRBJ2-3; 8 bases line up with TRBD2. Trimming cost V 0 bases and J 6 bases; bases outside gene matches: 5. Germline values: CDR1 SEHNR, CDR2 FQNEAQ (reference sequence). The CDR3 has 15 amino acids. CDR3 bases: TGTGCCAGCAGCTTAGCCCTAGCGGGCAGTGATACGCAGTATTTT. This codes for CASSLALAGSDTQYF.

This clonotype turned up a few times. A much more abundant neighbour one base away suggests this may be a read error. The chain recombines TRBV6-5 with TRBJ2-3, with D possibly matching TRBD2 (6 bases). V lost 5 bases to trimming and J lost 3 bases, with 27 bases between them. There are 19 residues in the CDR3. The germline V gene encodes CDR1 MNHEY and CDR2 SVGAGI. CDR3 loop: CASSHWGPFPGAVTDTQYF. The DNA for the CDR3 is TGTGCCAGCAGTCACTGGGGCCCTTTCCCGGGAGCGGTGACAGATACGCAGTATTTT.

This clonotype was counted between two and nine times. V and J are TRBV3-1 and TRBJ2-1, with TRBD2 matching 13 bases. The CDR3 contains 17 residues. Looked up from germline, CDR1 is LGHDT and CDR2 is YNNKEL (reference sequence). After removal of 0 bases from V and 6 bases from J, the junction contained 5 bases not matched to a gene. CDR3 sequence: CASSQDRTSGSSNEQFF. CDR3 coding DNA: TGTGCCAGCAGCCAAGATAGGACTAGCGGGAGCTCCAATGAGCAGTTCTTC.

This clonotype has a count of ten or more. V gene TRBV6-5 combines with J gene TRBJ2-5; tentatively, D is TRBD1 (6 bases). CDR1 is MNHEY, CDR2 SVGAGI, per germline. The CDR3 is 14 amino acids. Trimming shortened V by 2 bases and J by 5 bases, and 12 bases separated the two germline ends. The CDR3 DNA sequence: TGTGCCAGCAGTTACAACAGGGACGGGGAGACCCAGTACTTC. Its protein product is CASSYNRDGETQYF.

This clonotype was counted a single time. The genes are TRBV24-1 and TRBJ2-7; 11 nucleotides match TRBD2. V lost 6 bases and J lost 5; bases outside the gene matches: 8. This CDR3 has 15 residues. Germline CDR1 KGHDR, CDR2 SFDVKD. The CDR3 is CATSKLAGGVDEQYF. CDR3 coding DNA: TGTGCCACCAGTAAGCTAGCGGGAGGCGTTGACGAGCAGTACTTC.

The chain carries TRBV7-3 and TRBJ2-3; D possibly corresponds to TRBD1 (5 bases). The CDR3 extends over 16 amino acids. Germline CDR1 is SGHTA and CDR2 is FQGTGA. V shed 2 bases and J shed 2 bases, with 14 bases lying between them. This CDR3 reads CASSLASGPYTDTQYF. The CDR3 nucleotides are TGTGCCAGCAGCTTAGCGTCAGGGCCGTACACAGATACGCAGTATTTT.

The chain uses TRBV10-3 and TRBJ2-1; a possible D gene is TRBD2 (6 bases). Germline V gene sequence: CDR1 ENHRY, CDR2 SYGVKD. The germline V and J ends were trimmed by 3 bases and 9 bases, with 18 bases remaining between them. There are 15 residues in the CDR3. The CDR3 nucleotides read TGTGCCATCAGTGATGTGGCGGAGGGGTACGGTGAGCAGTTCTTC. Its protein is CAISDVAEGYGEQFF.

The sample holds many counts of this clonotype. CDR3 region: CSARDKGGRYNWVFGNEQYF. CDR3 DNA sequence: TGCAGTGCTAGAGACAAAGGAGGTCGCTACAACTGGGTCTTTGGAAACGAGCAGTACTTC. The rearrangement links TRBV20-1 to TRBJ2-7, with D tentatively TRBD2 (5 bases). Germline V gene sequence: CDR1 DFQATT, CDR2 SNEGSKA (reference sequence). The V end was cut by 0 bases, the J end by 5 bases, with 32 bases between. This CDR3 is 20 amino acids long.

This clonotype came up many times. J is TRBJ1-4 and V is TRBV18; D may be TRBD1 (5 bases). V shed 2 bases and J shed 8 bases, with 15 bases lying between them. The CDR3 sequence is 15 residues long. CDR1 and CDR2 from the germline V gene are KGHSH and LQKENI. The CDR3 spells CASSPRRERGEKLFF. The DNA for the CDR3 is TGTGCCAGCTCACCAAGAAGGGAACGGGGCGAAAAACTGTTTTTT.

The rearrangement links TRBV7-9 to TRBJ2-5; D gene ambiguous. Germline V CDR1 and CDR2: SEHNR, FQNEAQ (reference sequence). Trimming removed 1 base at V and 5 bases at J, with 8 bases between. The length of the CDR3 is 13 residues. CDR3 in amino acids: CASSLVVRETQYF. The CDR3 coding sequence is TGTGCCAGCAGCTTAGTCGTAAGGGAGACCCAGTACTTC.

V and J are TRBV28 and TRBJ1-2; D may be TRBD1 (6 bases). V lost 5 bases, J lost 8 bases, and 9 bases lay in between. The CDR3 extends over 11 amino acids. Per germline, CDR1 MDHEN and CDR2 SYDVKM. The CDR3 is CASSLQGGYTF. CDR3 sequence (DNA): TGTGCCAGCAGTCTTCAGGGGGGCTACACCTTC.

This clonotype was observed many times. This sequence joins TRBV10-3 and TRBJ2-7; D perhaps matches TRBD1 (6 bases). V lost 6 bases, J lost 1 base, and 10 bases lay in between. The CDR3 consists of 13 residues. In germline, CDR1 is ENHRY, CDR2 SYGVKD. As DNA, the CDR3 is TGTGCCATCAGAAAACAGGGATCCTACGAGCAGTACTTC. Translating gives CAIRKQGSYEQYF.

This clonotype was seen repeatedly, ten times or more. The J gene is TRBJ2-6, the V gene TRBV12-3 or TRBV12-4; D may be TRBD1 (6 bases). CDR3 length equals 16 residues. V dropped 6 bases and J dropped 0 bases, with 12 bases sitting between them. As DNA, the CDR3 is TGTGCCAGCAGCTGGGACACCGGCTCTGGGGCCAACGTCCTGACTTTC. Amino acid sequence: CASSWDTGSGANVLTF.

This clonotype was observed many times. This rearrangement joins TRBV29-1 to TRBJ2-1; perhaps TRBD2 as D (5 bases). Trimming stripped 7 bases from V and 0 bases from J, with 13 bases between. The CDR3 loop spans 14 amino acids. The germline CDR1 and CDR2 sequences are SQVTM and ANQGSEA. CDR3 sequence (DNA): TGCAGCGGATCAGAGGGCGGCTCCTACAATGAGCAGTTCTTC. Protein: CSGSEGGSYNEQFF.

This clonotype was picked up many times. The chain links TRBV2 to TRBJ2-7; 7 bases map to TRBD1. The CDR3 runs 15 residues. The trim removed 7 bases at V and 0 bases at J, leaving 9 bases unmatched. The germline V gene has CDR1 SNHLY and CDR2 FYNNEI. The CDR3 nucleotides read TGTGCCAGCAATGACAGGGCGCGGGCCTCCTACGAGCAGTACTTC. Translating gives CASNDRARASYEQYF.

This clonotype has at least ten counts. The chain carries TRBV2 and TRBJ2-3, with 10 bases that match TRBD2. V was pared by 10 bases and J by 0 bases, with 4 bases of the junction left unmatched. Germline assignment: CDR1 SNHLY and CDR2 FYNNEI. The CDR3 loop spans 14 amino acids. CDR3 bases: TGTGCCAAACGGACTAGCGGAAGCACAGATACGCAGTATTTT. It translates to CAKRTSGSTDTQYF.